The T cell receptor (beta chain) described here comes from a study of chemoradiotherapy in HPV16-positive cancers. Study summary: Candidate HPV-specific T-cell clones and common TCR motifs came from functional assays in a couple of HPV16-positive patients.

About this clone: Its matching antigen is unknown.

The method was immunoSEQ multiplex PCR; TCRdb's version includes in-frame clones alone and lacks a portion of them. The table lists about 35,000 clones, about 90% of them singletons. With 7 bases removed from V and 1 base from J, the gap between germline ends came to 10 bases. Germline CDR1 reads LNHDA; CDR2 reads SQIVND (reference sequence). The CDR3 has 13 amino acids. Study findings and constraints: For HPV16-positive patients, expanding HPV-responsive T cells associated with longer recurrence-free survival.

The gene calls are TRBV19 and TRBJ1-1; no clear D. This TCR was sampled from a human donor with HPV-associated anogenital cancer. Source: blood, taken from a patient who underwent chemoradiotherapy. CDR3 bases: TGTGCCAGTAATGGGCATACGAACACTGAAGCTTTCTTT. Its translation: CASNGHTNTEAFF.